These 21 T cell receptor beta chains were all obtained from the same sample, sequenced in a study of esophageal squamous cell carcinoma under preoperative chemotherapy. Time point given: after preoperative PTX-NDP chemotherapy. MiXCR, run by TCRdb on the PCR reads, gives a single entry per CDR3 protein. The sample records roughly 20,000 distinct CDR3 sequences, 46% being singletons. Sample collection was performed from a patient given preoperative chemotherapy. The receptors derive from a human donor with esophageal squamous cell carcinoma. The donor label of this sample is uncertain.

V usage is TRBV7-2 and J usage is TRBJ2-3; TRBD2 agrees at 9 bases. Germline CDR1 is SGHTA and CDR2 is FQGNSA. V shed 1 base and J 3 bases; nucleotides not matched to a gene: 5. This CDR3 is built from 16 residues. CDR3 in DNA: TGTGCCAGCAGCTTAGTGGGCGGGAGGGGGACAGATACGCAGTATTTT. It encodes CASSLVGGRGTDTQYF.

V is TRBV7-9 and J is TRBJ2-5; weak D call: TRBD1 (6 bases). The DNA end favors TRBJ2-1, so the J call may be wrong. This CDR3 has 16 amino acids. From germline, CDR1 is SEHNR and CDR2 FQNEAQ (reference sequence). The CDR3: CASSFVPLRGGNEQFF. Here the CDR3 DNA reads TGTGCCAGCAGCTTTGTCCCTCTCAGGGGTGGGAATGAGCAGTTCTTC.

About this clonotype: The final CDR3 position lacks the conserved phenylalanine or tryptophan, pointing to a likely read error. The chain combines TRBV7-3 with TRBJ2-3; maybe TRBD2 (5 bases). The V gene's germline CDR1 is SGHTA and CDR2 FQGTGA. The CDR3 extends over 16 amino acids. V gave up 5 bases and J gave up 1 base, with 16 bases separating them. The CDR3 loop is CASSASSNSGTDTQYS. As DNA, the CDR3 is TGTGCCAGCAGCGCCAGCTCGAATAGCGGCACAGATACGCAGTATTCT.

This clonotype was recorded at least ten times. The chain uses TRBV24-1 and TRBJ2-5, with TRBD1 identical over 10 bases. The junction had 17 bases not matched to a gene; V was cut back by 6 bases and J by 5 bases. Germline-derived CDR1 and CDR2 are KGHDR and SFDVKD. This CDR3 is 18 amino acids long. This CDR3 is CATSPPLGTGVYSETQYF. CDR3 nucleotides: TGTGCCACCAGTCCGCCTCTTGGGACAGGGGTTTATTCGGAGACCCAGTACTTC.

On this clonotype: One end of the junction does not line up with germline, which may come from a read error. The CDR3 coding sequence is TGTGCGAGCAGTGGGGGACAGGGTCAGGAGACCCAGTACTTC. Translated: CASSGGQGQETQYF. V is TRBV27 and J is TRBJ2-4; 9 bases agree with TRBD1. The J call may be faulty, since TRBJ2-5 better matches the DNA end. Germline loops: CDR1 MNHEY, CDR2 SMNVEV (reference sequence). CDR3 length equals 14 residues.

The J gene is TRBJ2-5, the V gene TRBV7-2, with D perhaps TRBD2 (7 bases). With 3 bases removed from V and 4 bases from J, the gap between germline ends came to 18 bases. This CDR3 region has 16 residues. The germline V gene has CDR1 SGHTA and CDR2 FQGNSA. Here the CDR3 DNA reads TGTGCCAGCAGCTTGATTAATACAGGGAGGGGAGAGACCCAGTACTTC. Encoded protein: CASSLINTGRGETQYF.

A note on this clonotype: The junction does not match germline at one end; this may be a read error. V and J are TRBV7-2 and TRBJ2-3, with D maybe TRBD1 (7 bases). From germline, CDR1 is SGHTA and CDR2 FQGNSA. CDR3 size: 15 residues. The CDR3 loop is CGSGLGGPSTETQYF. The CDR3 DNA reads TGTGGCAGCGGGTTAGGGGGCCCTAGCACAGAGACGCAGTATTTT.

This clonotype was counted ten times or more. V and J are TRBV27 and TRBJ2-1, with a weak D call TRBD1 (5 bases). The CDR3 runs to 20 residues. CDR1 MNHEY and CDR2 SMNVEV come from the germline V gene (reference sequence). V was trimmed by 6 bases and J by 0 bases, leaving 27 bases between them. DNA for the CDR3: TGTGCCAGCAGCACCTTAAGGGTCAGGGATCTGAGGAGCTCCTACAATGAGCAGTTCTTC. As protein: CASSTLRVRDLRSSYNEQFF.

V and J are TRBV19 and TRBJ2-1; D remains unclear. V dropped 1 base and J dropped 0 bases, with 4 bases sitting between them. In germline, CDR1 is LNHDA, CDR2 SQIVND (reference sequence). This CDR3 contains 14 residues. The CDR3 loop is CASSIASSYNEQFF. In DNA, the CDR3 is TGTGCCAGTAGTATAGCGAGCTCCTACAATGAGCAGTTCTTC.

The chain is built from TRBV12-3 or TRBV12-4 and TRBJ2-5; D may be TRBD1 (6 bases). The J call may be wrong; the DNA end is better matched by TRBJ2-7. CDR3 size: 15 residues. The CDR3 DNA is TGTGCCAGCAGTTTACAGGGGAAGTTAGCCTACGAGCAGTACTTC. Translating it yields CASSLQGKLAYEQYF.

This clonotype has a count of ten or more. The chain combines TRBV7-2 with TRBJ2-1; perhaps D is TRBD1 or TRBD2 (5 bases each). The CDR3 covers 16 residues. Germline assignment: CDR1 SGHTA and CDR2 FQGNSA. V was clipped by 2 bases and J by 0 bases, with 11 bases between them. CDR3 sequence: CASSLRGTSSYNEQFF. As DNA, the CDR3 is TGTGCCAGCAGCTTAAGAGGGACCAGCTCCTACAATGAGCAGTTCTTC.

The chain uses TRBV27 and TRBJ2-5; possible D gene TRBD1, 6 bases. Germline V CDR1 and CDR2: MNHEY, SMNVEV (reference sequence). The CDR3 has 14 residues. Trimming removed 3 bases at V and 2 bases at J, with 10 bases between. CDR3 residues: CASSLNRDQETQYF. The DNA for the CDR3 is TGTGCCAGCAGTTTGAACAGGGATCAAGAGACCCAGTACTTC.

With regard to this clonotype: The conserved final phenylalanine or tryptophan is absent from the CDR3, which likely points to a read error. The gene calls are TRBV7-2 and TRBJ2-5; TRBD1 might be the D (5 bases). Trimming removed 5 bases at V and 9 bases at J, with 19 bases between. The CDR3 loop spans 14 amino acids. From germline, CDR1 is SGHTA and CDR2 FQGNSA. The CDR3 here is CASSPTVDTKSQYS. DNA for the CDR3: TGTGCCAGCAGCCCTACCGTGGACACAAAGTCCCAGTACTCG.

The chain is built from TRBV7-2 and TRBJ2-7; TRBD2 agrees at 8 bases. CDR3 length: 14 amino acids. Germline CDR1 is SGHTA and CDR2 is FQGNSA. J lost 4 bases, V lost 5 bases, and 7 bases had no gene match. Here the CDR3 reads CASSIGLAVYEQYF. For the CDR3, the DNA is TGTGCCAGCAGCATAGGACTAGCAGTGTACGAGCAGTACTTC.

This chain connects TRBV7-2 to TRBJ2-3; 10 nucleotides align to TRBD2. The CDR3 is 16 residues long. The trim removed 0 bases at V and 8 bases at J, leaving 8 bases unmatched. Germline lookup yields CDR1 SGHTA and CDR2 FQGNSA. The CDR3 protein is CASSLASGGAFGTQYF. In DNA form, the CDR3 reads TGTGCCAGCAGCTTAGCAAGCGGGGGGGCTTTTGGTACGCAGTATTTT.

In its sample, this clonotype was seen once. The CDR3 here is CASSLGDRETQYF. In DNA form, the CDR3 reads TGTGCCAGTTCGTTGGGGGATCGAGAGACCCAGTACTTC. The chain links TRBV19 to TRBJ2-1, with D tentatively TRBD1 or TRBD2 (5 bases each). The end of the DNA fits TRBJ2-5 better, so the J call may be wrong. This CDR3 has 13 residues. Germline V gives CDR1 LNHDA, CDR2 SQIVND (reference sequence).

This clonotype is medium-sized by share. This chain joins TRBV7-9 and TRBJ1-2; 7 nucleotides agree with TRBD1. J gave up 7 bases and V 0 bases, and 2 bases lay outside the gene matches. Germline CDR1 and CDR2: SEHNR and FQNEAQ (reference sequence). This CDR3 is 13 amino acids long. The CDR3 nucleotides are TGTGCCAGCAGCTTAGCGACAGGGAGTGGCTACACCTTC. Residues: CASSLATGSGYTF.

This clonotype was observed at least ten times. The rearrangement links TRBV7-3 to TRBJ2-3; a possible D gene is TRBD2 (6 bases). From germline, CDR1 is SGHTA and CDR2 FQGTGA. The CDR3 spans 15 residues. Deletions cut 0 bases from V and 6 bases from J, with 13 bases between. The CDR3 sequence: CASSLTGLAGDTQYF. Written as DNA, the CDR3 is TGTGCCAGCAGCTTAACGGGGCTGGCGGGGGATACGCAGTATTTT.

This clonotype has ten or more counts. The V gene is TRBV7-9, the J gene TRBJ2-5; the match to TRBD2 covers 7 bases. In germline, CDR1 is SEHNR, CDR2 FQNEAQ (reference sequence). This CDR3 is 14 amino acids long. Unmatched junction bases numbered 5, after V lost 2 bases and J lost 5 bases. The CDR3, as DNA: TGTGCCAGCAGCTTAATGGAACTAGCGGAGACCCAGTACTTC. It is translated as CASSLMELAETQYF.

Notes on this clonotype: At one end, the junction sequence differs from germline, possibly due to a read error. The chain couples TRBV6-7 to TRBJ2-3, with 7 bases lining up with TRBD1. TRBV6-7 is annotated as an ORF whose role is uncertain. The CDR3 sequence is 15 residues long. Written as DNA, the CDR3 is TGTGCCACCCCAGTGGGGCAGGGGGACAAAGATACGCAGTATTTC. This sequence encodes CATPVGQGDKDTQYF.

The CDR3 DNA reads TGTGCCAGCAGTTTTGGAGCCCCGAGGGTGGGGGGGACCCAGTTCTTC. Translated: CASSFGAPRVGGTQFF. This chain joins TRBV12-3 or TRBV12-4 and TRBJ2-1; 7 bases are shared with TRBD2. There are 16 residues in the CDR3. V lost 3 bases and J lost 13; bases outside the gene matches: 18.